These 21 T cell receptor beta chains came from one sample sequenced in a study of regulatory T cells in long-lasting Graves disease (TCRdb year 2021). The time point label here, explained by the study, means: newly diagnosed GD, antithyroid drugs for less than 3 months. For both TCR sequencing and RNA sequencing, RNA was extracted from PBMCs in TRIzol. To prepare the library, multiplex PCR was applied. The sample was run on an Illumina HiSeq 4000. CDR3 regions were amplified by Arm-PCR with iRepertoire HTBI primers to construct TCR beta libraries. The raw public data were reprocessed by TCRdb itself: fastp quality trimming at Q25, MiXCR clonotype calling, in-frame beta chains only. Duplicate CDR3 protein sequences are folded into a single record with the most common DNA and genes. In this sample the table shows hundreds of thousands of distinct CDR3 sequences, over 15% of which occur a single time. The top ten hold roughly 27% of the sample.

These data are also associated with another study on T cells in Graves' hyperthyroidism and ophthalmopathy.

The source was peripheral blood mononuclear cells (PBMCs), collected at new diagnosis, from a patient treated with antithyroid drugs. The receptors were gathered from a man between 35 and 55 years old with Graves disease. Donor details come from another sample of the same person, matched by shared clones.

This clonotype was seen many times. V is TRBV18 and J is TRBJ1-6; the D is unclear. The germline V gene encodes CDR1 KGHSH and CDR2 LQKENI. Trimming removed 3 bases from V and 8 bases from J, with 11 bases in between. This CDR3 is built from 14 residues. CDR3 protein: CASSPVIPDSPLHF. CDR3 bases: TGTGCCAGCTCACCTGTAATCCCCGATTCACCCCTCCACTTT.

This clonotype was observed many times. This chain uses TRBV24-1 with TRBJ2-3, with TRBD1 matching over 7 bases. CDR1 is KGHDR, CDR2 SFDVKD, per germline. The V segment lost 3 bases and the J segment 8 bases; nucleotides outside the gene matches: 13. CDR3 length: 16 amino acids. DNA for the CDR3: TGTGCCACCAGTGATGGACCGGGACAGCGTCCGGCTACGCAGTATTTT. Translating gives CATSDGPGQRPATQYF.

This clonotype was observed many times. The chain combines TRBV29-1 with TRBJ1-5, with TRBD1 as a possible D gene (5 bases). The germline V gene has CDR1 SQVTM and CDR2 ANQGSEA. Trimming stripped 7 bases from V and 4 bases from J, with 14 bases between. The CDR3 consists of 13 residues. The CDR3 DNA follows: TGCAGCGCCAGTGGGGGGGGAAATCAGCCCCAGCATTTT. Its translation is CSASGGGNQPQHF.

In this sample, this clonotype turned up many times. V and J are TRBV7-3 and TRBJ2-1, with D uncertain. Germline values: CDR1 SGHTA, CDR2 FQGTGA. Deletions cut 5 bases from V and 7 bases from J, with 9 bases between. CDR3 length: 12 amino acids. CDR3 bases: TGTGCCAGCAGCCCCGCAGGAAATGAGCAGTTCTTC. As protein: CASSPAGNEQFF.

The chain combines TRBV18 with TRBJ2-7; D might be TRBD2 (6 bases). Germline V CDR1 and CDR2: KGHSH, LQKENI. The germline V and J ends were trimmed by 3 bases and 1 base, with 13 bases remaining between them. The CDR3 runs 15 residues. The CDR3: CASSPPGTYSYEQYF. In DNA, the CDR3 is TGTGCCAGCTCACCTCCCGGGACTTATTCCTACGAGCAGTACTTC.

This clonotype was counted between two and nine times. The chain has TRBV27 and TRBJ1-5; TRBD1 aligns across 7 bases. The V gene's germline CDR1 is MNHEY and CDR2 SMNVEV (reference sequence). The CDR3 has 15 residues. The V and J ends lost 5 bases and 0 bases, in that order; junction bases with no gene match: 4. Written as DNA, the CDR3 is TGTGCCAGCAGTCAAACAGGGGCTAGCAATCAGCCCCAGCATTTT. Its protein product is CASSQTGASNQPQHF.

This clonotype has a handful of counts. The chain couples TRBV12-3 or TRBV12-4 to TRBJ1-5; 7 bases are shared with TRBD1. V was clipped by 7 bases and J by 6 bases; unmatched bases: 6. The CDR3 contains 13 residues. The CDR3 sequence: CASTGGGTQPQHF. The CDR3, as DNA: TGTGCCAGCACAGGGGGGGGAACTCAGCCCCAGCATTTT.

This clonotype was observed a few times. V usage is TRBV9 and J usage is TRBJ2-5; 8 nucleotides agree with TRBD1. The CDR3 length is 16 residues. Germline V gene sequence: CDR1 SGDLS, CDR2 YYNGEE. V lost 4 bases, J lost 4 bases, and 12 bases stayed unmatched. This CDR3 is CASSSYGGGTGETQYF. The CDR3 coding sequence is TGTGCCAGCAGCTCCTATGGAGGGGGGACAGGAGAGACCCAGTACTTC.

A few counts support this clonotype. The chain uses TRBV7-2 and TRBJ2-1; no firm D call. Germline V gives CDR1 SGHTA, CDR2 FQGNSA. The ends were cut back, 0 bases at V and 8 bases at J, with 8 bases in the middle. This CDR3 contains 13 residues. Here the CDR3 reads CASSLARYDEQFF. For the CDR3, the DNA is TGTGCCAGCAGCTTAGCTCGGTACGATGAGCAGTTCTTC. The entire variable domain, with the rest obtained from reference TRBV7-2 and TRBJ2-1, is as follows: GAGVSQSPSNKVTEKGKDVELRCDPISGHTALYWYRQSLGQGLEFLIYFQGNSAPDKSGLPSDRFSAERTGGSVSTLTIQRTQQEDSAVYLCASSLARYDEQFFGPGTRLTVL.

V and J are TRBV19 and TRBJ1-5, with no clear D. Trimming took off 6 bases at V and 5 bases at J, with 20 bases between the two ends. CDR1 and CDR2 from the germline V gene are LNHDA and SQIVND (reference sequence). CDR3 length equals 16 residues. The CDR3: CASRKTGGNSYQPQHF. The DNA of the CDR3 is TGTGCCAGTAGGAAGACGGGTGGGAACAGCTATCAGCCCCAGCATTTT.

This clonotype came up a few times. CDR3 DNA sequence: TGTGCCAGCAGCGAGCGGAGGGGTAGCAATCAGCCCCAGCATTTT. Translating gives CASSERRGSNQPQHF. The chain couples TRBV12-3 or TRBV12-4 to TRBJ1-5; maybe TRBD1 (5 bases). Trimming took off 6 bases at V and 0 bases at J, with 12 bases between the two ends. The CDR3 is 15 amino acids.

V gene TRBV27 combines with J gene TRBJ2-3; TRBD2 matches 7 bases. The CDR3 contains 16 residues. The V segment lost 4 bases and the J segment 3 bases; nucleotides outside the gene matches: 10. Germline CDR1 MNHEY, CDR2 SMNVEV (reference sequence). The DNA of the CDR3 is TGTGCCAGCAGTTCTAAGGCTAGGCGGGAGACAGATACGCAGTATTTT. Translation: CASSSKARRETDTQYF.

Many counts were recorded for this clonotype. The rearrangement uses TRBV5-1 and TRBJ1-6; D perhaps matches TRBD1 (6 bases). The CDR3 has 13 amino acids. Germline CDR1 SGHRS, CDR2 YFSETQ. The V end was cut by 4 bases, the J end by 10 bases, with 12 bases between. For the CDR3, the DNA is TGCGCCAGCAGCCAGGACAGTGAATCACCCCTCCACTTT. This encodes CASSQDSESPLHF.

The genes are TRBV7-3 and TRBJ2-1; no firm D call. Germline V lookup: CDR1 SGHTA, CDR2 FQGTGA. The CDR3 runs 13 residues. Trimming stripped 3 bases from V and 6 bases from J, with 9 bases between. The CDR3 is CASSFASVNEQFF. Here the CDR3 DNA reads TGTGCCAGCAGCTTCGCCTCAGTCAATGAGCAGTTCTTC. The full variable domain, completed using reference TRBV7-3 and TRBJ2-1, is GAGVSQTPSNKVTEKGKYVELRCDPISGHTALYWYRQSLGQGPEFLIYFQGTGAADDSGLPNDRFFAVRPEGSVSTLKIQRTERGDSAVYLCASSFASVNEQFFGPGTRLTVL.

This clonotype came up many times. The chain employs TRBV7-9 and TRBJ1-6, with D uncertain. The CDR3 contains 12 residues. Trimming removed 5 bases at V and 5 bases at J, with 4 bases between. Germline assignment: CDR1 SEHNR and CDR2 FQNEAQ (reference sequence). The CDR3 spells CASSRDNSPLHF. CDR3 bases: TGTGCCAGCAGCCGTGATAATTCACCCCTCCACTTT.

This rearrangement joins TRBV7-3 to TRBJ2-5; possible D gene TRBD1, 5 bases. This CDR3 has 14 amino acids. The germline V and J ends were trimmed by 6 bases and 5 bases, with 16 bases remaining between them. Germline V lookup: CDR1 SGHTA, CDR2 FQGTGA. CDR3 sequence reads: CASSPRATGETQYF. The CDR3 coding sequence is TGTGCCAGCAGTCCCAGGGCCACCGGGGAGACCCAGTACTTC.

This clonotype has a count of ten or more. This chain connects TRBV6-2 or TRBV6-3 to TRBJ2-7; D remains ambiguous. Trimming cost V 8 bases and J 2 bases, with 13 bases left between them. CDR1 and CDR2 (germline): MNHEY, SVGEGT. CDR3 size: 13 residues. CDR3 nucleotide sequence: TGTGCCAGCGTCACGGCCCCCACCTACGAGCAGTACTTC. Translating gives CASVTAPTYEQYF.

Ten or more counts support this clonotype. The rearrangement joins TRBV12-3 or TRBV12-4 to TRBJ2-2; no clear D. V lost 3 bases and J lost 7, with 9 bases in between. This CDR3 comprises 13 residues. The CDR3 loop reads CASSLGRRGELFF. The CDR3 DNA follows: TGTGCCAGCAGTTTGGGCCGACGCGGGGAGCTGTTTTTT.

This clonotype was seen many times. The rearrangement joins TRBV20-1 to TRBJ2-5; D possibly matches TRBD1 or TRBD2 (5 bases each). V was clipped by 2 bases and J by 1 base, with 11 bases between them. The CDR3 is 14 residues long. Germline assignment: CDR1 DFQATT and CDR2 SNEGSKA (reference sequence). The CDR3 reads CSARPRDGQETQYF. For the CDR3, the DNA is TGCAGTGCTAGACCCCGGGACGGCCAAGAGACCCAGTACTTC.

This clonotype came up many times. CDR3 nucleotides: TGTGCCAGCAGCTTTGTACTAGAGATACCCCCCAACACGCAGTATTTT. Its protein product is CASSFVLEIPPNTQYF. V gene TRBV7-9 combines with J gene TRBJ2-3; D perhaps matches TRBD2 (5 bases). V was trimmed by 3 bases and J by 9 bases, leaving 22 bases between them. Germline V gene sequence: CDR1 SEHNR, CDR2 FQNEAQ (reference sequence). This CDR3 has 16 residues.

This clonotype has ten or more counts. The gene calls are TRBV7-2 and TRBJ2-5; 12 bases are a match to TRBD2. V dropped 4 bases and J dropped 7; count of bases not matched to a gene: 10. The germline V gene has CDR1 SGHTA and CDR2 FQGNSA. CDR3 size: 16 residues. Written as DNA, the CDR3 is TGTGCCAGCAGCTCCCGACTAGCGGGGGCCGGGGGGACCCAGTACTTC. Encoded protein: CASSSRLAGAGGTQYF.